These 20 T cell receptor beta chains originate from one sample sequenced in a study of tumor-infiltrating lymphocytes in primary liver carcinoma. Alongside blood RNA obtained from unsorted whole blood, germline DNA was also extracted. TCR beta cDNA came from about 0.45 ug total RNA, primed with a constant-region primer. Libraries for TCR beta were built through three nested multiplex PCR rounds, which together made up a slightly modified ARM-PCR procedure. TRBV1-TRBV30 forward and Cbeta reverse primers drove the first two roughly 10-cycle rounds. Via MiXCR, TCRdb re-called the multiplex PCR reads, giving one row per CDR3 protein. Counted here are 320,000 or so distinct CDR3 sequences, less than 75% occurring once; the ten biggest clones make up approximately 9.4%. The source material was peripheral blood. The receptors here all came from a middle-aged man with primary liver carcinoma and hepatitis B virus infection.

This chain links TRBV29-1 with TRBJ2-7; D ambiguous. The V gene lost 7 bases and the J gene lost 2 bases, with 15 bases spanning the gap. Germline-derived CDR1 and CDR2 are SQVTM and ANQGSEA. CDR3 size: 13 residues. The CDR3 reads CSAAGSPPYEQYF. In nucleotides, the CDR3 is TGCAGCGCTGCCGGGTCTCCCCCCTACGAGCAGTACTTC.

In its sample, this clonotype was seen many times. The chain has TRBV6-6 and TRBJ2-4; 14 bases are shared with TRBD2. The ends lost 6 bases at V and 4 bases at J; junction bases unmatched: 2. This CDR3 is 15 amino acids long. Germline V gene sequence: CDR1 MNHNY, CDR2 SVGAGI (reference sequence). The CDR3 region has the DNA TGTGCCAGCAGCGGACTAGCGGGAGGTAAAAACATTCAGTACTTC. The encoded protein is CASSGLAGGKNIQYF.

A remark on this clonotype: No conserved phenylalanine or tryptophan ends this CDR3, so it is likely a read error. This sequence joins TRBV6-2 or TRBV6-3 and TRBJ2-3, with D possibly being TRBD1 (5 bases). Deletions cut 6 bases from V and 3 bases from J, with 10 bases between. This CDR3 has 13 amino acids. Germline V CDR1 and CDR2: MNHEY, SVGEGT. CDR3 sequence: CASSLYRTDTQYV. For the CDR3, the DNA is TGTGCCAGCAGCCTTTACAGGACAGATACGCAGTATGTT.

The table lists this clonotype with many counts. The chain employs TRBV5-1 and TRBJ1-1; TRBD1 might be the D (6 bases). The V end was cut by 4 bases, the J end by 7 bases, with 11 bases between. The CDR3 runs 12 residues. Per germline, CDR1 SGHRS and CDR2 YFSETQ. CDR3: CASSPETGEAFF. The CDR3, as DNA: TGCGCCAGCAGCCCGGAGACAGGTGAAGCTTTCTTT.

This rearrangement joins TRBV14 to TRBJ2-7; 7 bases line up with TRBD2. This CDR3 spans 13 amino acids. The germline gives CDR1 SGHDN, CDR2 FVKESK. V was clipped by 4 bases and J by 6 bases; unmatched bases: 6. This chain's CDR3 is CASSRHGEGEQYF. The CDR3 DNA is TGTGCCAGCAGCCGTCATGGGGAGGGCGAGCAGTACTTC.

The chain links TRBV5-1 to TRBJ2-4, with TRBD2 matching over 10 bases. CDR3 length equals 18 residues. Germline V gene lookup returns CDR1 SGHRS and CDR2 YFSETQ. J was trimmed by 5 bases and V by 0 bases; bases with no gene match: 11. The CDR3 reads CASSLAIAGGLGENIQYF. The CDR3 DNA sequence: TGCGCCAGCAGCTTGGCAATAGCGGGAGGATTAGGGGAAAACATTCAGTACTTC. The variable domain in full, completed from reference TRBV5-1 and TRBJ2-4, reads KAGVTQTPRYLIKTRGQQVTLSCSPISGHRSVSWYQQTPGQGLQFLFEYFSETQRNKGNFPGRFSGRQFSNSRSEMNVSTLELGDSALYLCASSLAIAGGLGENIQYFGAGTRLSVL.

Notes on this clonotype: Being one base from a much bigger clone, this may be a read error. The chain employs TRBV6-2 or TRBV6-3 and TRBJ2-7; 8 nucleotides agree with TRBD1. V trimming: 7 bases; J trimming: 3 bases; junction bases outside the gene matches: 8. CDR1 is MNHEY and CDR2 is SVGEGT in the germline V gene. The CDR3 totals 14 residues. CDR3 residues: CASNSGTGDYEQYF. The CDR3 nucleotides are TGTGCCAGCAATTCCGGGACAGGAGACTACGAGCAGTACTTC.

This clonotype was recorded only once. The CDR3 does not close with the conserved phenylalanine or tryptophan, likely indicating a read error. The limits of the CDR3 on the DNA are not certain, so only TCRdb's listed CDR3 is given. V is TRBV11-2 and J is TRBJ2-2; the DNA was not compared with TRBD1, the D call given in the table. The CDR3 has 15 residues if both end residues are counted. Germline loops: CDR1 SGHAT, CDR2 FQNNGV. CDR3 amino acids: CASNLVSGGTGELFL.

Many counts were recorded for this clonotype. The chain is built from TRBV6-1 and TRBJ1-2, with 8 positions matching TRBD1. The CDR3 totals 15 residues. Per the germline V gene, CDR1 is MNHNS and CDR2 is SASEGT. V lost 4 bases, J lost 4 bases, and 8 bases stayed unmatched. The chain's CDR3 is CASSGGQARTYGYTF. The CDR3, as DNA: TGTGCCAGCAGTGGGGGACAGGCTAGGACCTATGGCTACACCTTC.

Remarks on this clonotype: This clone may be a read error of a much larger clone one base away. The chain is built from TRBV5-6 and TRBJ2-3; the D is unclear. The CDR3 totals 11 residues. Germline V gives CDR1 SGHDT, CDR2 YYEEEE. CDR3 in DNA: TGTGCCAGAAGCTTTATAGATACGCAGTATTTT. As protein: CARSFIDTQYF.

With regard to this clonotype: One junction end disagrees with the germline gene, perhaps due to a read error. V and J are TRBV6-6 and TRBJ2-1; weak D call: TRBD2 (5 bases). There are 14 residues in the CDR3. Germline V gene sequence: CDR1 MNHNY, CDR2 SVGAGI (reference sequence). Here the CDR3 DNA reads TGTGCCAGCAGTTACCGGGCAGAGGGAAATGCGCAGTTCTTC. Its protein is CASSYRAEGNAQFF.

This clonotype was seen just once. A read error may be the cause here, since a much bigger clone is one base away. V and J are TRBV14 and TRBJ2-1, with a weak D call TRBD1 (6 bases). The CDR3 spans 12 residues. Germline-derived CDR1 and CDR2 are SGHDN and FVKESK. The CDR3 loop reads CASSLQGFELFF. The CDR3 region has the DNA TGTGCCAGCAGCCTACAGGGTTTTGAGCTGTTCTTC.

With regard to this clonotype: A much larger clone lies a single base off, so this may be a read error. The V and J genes are TRBV12-3 or TRBV12-4 and TRBJ2-5; TRBD2 matches 8 bases. Trimming took 6 bases from V and 6 from J; bases not matched to a gene: 15. This CDR3 is built from 16 residues. The CDR3 loop reads CASSPQLREGLKTQYF. The CDR3 DNA follows: TGTGCCAGCAGCCCTCAGTTACGGGAGGGCCTTAAGACCCAGTACTTC.

This clonotype was seen at least ten times. V and J are TRBV6-6 and TRBJ2-3; D may correspond to TRBD1 or TRBD2 (5 bases each). Per germline, CDR1 MNHNY and CDR2 SVGAGI (reference sequence). CDR3 length equals 15 residues. Trimming left V 0 bases short and J 1 base short, with 8 bases between. This CDR3 is CASSYSGTGTDTQYF. Written as DNA, the CDR3 is TGTGCCAGCAGTTACTCCGGGACGGGCACAGATACGCAGTATTTT.

As regards this clonotype: Since a much larger clone is just one base distant, this may be a read error. The chain recombines TRBV12-3 or TRBV12-4 with TRBJ2-3; unclear D gene. CDR3 length equals 11 residues. The CDR3 DNA reads as TGTGCCAGCAGTTTTTTAGATACGCAGTTTTTT. Protein sequence: CASSFLDTQFF.

This clonotype was observed a single time. This chain joins TRBV12-3 or TRBV12-4 and TRBJ2-3; D is perhaps TRBD1 (6 bases). V lost 7 bases and J 4 bases, leaving 21 bases between the germline ends. This CDR3 has 16 amino acids. The CDR3 nucleotides are TGTGCCAGCAAGTCTGAGTTGGGCAGGGGCGCAGATACGCAGTATTTT. It codes for CASKSELGRGADTQYF.

About this clonotype: At one boundary the junction diverges from the germline segment, which might be a read error. The V and J genes are TRBV11-2 and TRBJ1-1; no clear D gene. The CDR3 loop spans 13 amino acids. Germline-derived CDR1 and CDR2 are SGHAT and FQNNGV. In DNA, the CDR3 is TGTGCCAGCAGCTTGCACTTGAACAGTGAAGCTTTCTTT. It is translated as CASSLHLNSEAFF.

This clonotype was recorded at least ten times. V usage is TRBV7-8 and J usage is TRBJ2-2, with TRBD2 identical over 13 bases. V was pared by 3 bases and J by 4 bases, with 2 bases of the junction left unmatched. The CDR3 has 16 residues. The germline CDR1 and CDR2 sequences are SGHVS and FQNEAQ. CDR3 loop: CASSFRTSGGTGELFF. CDR3 sequence (DNA): TGTGCCAGCAGCTTCCGGACTAGCGGGGGCACCGGGGAGCTGTTTTTT.

A remark on this clonotype: The CDR3 end shows no conserved phenylalanine or tryptophan, and so a read error is likely. The CDR3, as DNA: TGTGCTAGCAGTTTAGGGACAGGGTTTCCCGGGGAGCTGTTTTCT. Translated, it gives CASSLGTGFPGELFS. The V and J genes are TRBV11-2 and TRBJ2-2; 9 nucleotides match TRBD1. Germline CDR1 reads SGHAT; CDR2 reads FQNNGV. This CDR3 is 15 amino acids long.

A remark on this clonotype: The germline gene is not matched at one end of the junction; a read error may be the cause. The genes are TRBV5-1 and TRBJ1-1; D not resolved. The CDR3 is made up of 14 amino acids. Germline lookup yields CDR1 SGHRS and CDR2 YFSETQ. CDR3 nucleotides: TGCGCCAGCAGCTTGGTCCCAGAGAACATTGAAGCTTTCTTT. This gives the protein CASSLVPENIEAFF.